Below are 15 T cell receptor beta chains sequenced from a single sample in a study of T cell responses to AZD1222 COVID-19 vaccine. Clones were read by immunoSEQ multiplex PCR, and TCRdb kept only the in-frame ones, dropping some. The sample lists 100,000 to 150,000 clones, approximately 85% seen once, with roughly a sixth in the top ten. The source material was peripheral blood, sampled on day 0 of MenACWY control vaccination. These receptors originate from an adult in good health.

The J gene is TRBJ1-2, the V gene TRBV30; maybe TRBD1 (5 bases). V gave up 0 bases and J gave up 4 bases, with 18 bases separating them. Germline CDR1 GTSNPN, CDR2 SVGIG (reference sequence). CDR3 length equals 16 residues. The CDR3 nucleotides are TGTGCCTGGAGTGTACCATGGGCCTGGGACCCCTATGGCTACACCTTC. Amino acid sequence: CAWSVPWAWDPYGYTF.

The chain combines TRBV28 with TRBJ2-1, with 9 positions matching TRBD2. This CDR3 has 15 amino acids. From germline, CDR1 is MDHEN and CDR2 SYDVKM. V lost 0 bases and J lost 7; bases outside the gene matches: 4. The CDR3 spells CASSLWASGKNEQFF. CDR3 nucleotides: TGTGCCAGCAGTTTATGGGCTAGCGGGAAAAATGAGCAGTTCTTC. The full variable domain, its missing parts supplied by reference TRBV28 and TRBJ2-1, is DVKVTQSSRYLVKRTGEKVFLECVQDMDHENMFWYRQDPGLGLRLIYFSYDVKMKEKGDIPEGYSVSREKKERFSLILESASTNQTSMYLCASSLWASGKNEQFFGPGTRLTVL.

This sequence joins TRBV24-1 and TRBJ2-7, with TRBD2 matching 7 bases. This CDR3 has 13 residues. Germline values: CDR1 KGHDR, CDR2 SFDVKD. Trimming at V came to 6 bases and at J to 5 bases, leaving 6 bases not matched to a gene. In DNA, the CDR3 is TGTGCCACCAGTCGGGCTAGCGGTAACGAGCAGTACTTC. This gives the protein CATSRASGNEQYF.

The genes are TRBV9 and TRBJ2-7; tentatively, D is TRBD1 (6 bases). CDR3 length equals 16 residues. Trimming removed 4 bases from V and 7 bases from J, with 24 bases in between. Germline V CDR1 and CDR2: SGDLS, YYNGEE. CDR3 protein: CASSFGTLHGNVEQYF. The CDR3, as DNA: TGTGCCAGCAGCTTCGGGACACTGCATGGGAATGTGGAGCAGTACTTC.

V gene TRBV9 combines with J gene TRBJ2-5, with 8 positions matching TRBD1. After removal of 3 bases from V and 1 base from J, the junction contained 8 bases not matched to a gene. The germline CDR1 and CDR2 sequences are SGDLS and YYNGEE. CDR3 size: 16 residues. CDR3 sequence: CASSAPGQGSQETQYF. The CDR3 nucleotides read TGTGCCAGCAGCGCACCTGGACAGGGTTCCCAAGAGACCCAGTACTTC.

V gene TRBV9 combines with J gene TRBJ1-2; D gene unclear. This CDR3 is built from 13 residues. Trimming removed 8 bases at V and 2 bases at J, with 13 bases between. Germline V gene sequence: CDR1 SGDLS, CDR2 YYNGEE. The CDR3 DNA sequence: TGTGCCAGTGGCCCCCATCCAAACTATGGCTACACCTTC. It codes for CASGPHPNYGYTF.

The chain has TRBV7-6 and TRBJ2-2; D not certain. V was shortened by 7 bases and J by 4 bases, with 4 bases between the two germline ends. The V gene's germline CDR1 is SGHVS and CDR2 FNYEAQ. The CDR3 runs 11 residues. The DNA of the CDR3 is TGTGCCAGCACCAGCACCGGGGAGCTGTTTTTT. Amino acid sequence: CASTSTGELFF.

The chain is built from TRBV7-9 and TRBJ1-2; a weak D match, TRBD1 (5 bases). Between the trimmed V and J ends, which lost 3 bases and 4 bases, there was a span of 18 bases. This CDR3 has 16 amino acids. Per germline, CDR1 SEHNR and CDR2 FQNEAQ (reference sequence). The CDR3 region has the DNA TGTGCCAGCAGCTTGGGAGGGGAGATTTCCGGCTATGGCTACACCTTC. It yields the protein CASSLGGEISGYGYTF.

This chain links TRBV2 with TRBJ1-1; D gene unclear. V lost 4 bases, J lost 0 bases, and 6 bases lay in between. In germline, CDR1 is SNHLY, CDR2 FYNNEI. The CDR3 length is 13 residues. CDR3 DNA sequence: TGTGCCAGCAGTGGGCAGATGAACACTGAAGCTTTCTTT. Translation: CASSGQMNTEAFF.

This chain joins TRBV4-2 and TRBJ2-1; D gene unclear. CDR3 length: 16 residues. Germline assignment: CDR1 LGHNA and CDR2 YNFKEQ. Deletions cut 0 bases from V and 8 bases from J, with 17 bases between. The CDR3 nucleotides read TGTGCCAGCAGCCAAGAAGCTTCTGGCCAATGGTATGAGCAGTTCTTC. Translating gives CASSQEASGQWYEQFF.

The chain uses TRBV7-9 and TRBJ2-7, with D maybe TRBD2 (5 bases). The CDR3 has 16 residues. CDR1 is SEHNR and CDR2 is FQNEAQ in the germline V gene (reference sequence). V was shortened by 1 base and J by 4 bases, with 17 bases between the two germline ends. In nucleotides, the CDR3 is TGTGCCAGCAGCTTAGTGGGCGGGCACGCTCAGTACGAGCAGTACTTC. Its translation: CASSLVGGHAQYEQYF.

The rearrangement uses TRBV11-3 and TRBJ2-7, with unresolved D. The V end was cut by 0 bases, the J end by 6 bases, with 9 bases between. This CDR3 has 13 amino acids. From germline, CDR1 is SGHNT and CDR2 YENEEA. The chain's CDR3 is CASSLEGWGEQYF. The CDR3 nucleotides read TGTGCCAGCAGCTTAGAGGGCTGGGGCGAGCAGTACTTC.

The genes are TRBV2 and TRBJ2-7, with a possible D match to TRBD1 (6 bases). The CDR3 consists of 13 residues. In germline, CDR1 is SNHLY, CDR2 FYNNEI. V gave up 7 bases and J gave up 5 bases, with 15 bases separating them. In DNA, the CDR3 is TGTGCCAGCAATCGGGACATCTCAAACGAGCAGTACTTC. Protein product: CASNRDISNEQYF.

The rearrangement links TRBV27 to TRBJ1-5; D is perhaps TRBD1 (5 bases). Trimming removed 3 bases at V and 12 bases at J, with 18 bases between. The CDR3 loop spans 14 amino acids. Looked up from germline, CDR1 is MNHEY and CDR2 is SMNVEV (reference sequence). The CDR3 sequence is CASSFAGTKGLQHF. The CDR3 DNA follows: TGTGCCAGCAGTTTCGCCGGGACGAAGGGACTCCAGCATTTT.

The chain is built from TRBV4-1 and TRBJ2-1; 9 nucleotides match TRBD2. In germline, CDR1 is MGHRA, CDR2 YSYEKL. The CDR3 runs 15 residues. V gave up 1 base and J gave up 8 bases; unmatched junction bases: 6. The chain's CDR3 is CASSQVGREGHEQFF. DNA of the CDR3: TGCGCCAGCAGCCAAGTGGGGCGGGAGGGCCATGAGCAGTTCTTC.